Listed below are T cell receptor beta chains from one sample, sequenced in a study of cytomegalovirus exposure and HLA in healthy donors. Only in-frame clones appear in the TCRdb table, and some are missing; sequencing was by immunoSEQ multiplex PCR. The sample holds tens of thousands of clones, nearly 70% seen once. The specimen was PBMCs. The receptors were gathered from a man over 45 in good health and CMV-seronegative. Each CDR3 is given with its conserved first and last residue. The D gene is left open where the match is weak. Some rows mark clone size as missing; the rest say once, few, many or name a class of expanded clone.

V	size	D	J	DNA	CDR3
TRBV11-2	.	TRBD1	TRBJ1-3	TGTGCCAGCAGCCCTGGGACAGGGGGACTCTCTGGAAACACCATATATTTT	CASSPGTGGLSGNTIYF
TRBV5-4	.	.	TRBJ1-4	TGTGCCAGCAGCTTTGGAACCCCGCTGGACAGAGAAAAACTGTTTTTT	CASSFGTPLDREKLFF
TRBV4-3	.	.	TRBJ1-2	TGCGCCAGCAGCCAGAGGGCCCCGGGAAGGGGCTACACCTTC	CASSQRAPGRGYTF
TRBV7-6	.	TRBD2	TRBJ2-5	TGTGCCAGCAGCTTTCAGCGGGGACAAGAGACCCAGTACTTC	CASSFQRGQETQYF
TRBV5-1	.	TRBD1	TRBJ1-4	TGCGCCAGCAGCCCTTGGACAGGGGGGTCCGAAAAACTGTTTTTT	CASSPWTGGSEKLFF
TRBV5-1	.	TRBD2	TRBJ2-3	TGCGCCAGCAGCCCCGGCGACAGAGGGAGGGGCGATACGCAGTATTTT	CASSPGDRGRGDTQYF
TRBV7-2	.	TRBD1	TRBJ2-5	TGTGCCAGCAGCTATACAGGGGACGAGACCCAGTACTTC	CASSYTGDETQYF
TRBV6-5	.	.	TRBJ2-7	TGTGCCAGCAGTTACGGTAGAGCAGGGATCTACGAGCAGTACTTC	CASSYGRAGIYEQYF
TRBV7-6	.	TRBD1	TRBJ1-1	TGTGCCAGCAGCTTAGCGAAGGATGGTGGACAGGGGGCTGGATGGAACACTGAAGCTTTCTTT	CASSLAKDGGQGAGWNTEAFF
TRBV19	.	TRBD1	TRBJ2-2	TGTGCCAGTAGTATAGGCCAGGGGGCCGGGGAGCTGTTTTTT	CASSIGQGAGELFF
TRBV10-2	.	TRBD1	TRBJ1-5	TGCGCCAGCGGGGGGACAGGGTATGATCAGCCCCAGCATTTT	CASGGTGYDQPQHF
TRBV5-1	.	.	TRBJ2-5	TGCGCCAGCAGCTTGGCTACAGCCCAAGAGACCCAGTACTTC	CASSLATAQETQYF
TRBV4-2	few	TRBD1	TRBJ1-4	TGTGCCAGCAGCCAAGGGACAGGGAGGGAGAATGAAAAACTGTTTTTT	CASSQGTGRENEKLFF
TRBV11-2	.	TRBD1	TRBJ1-1	TGTGCCAGCAGCTCTATACAGGGGTTGGGCACTGAAGCTTTCTTT	CASSSIQGLGTEAFF
TRBV5-1	.	.	TRBJ1-2	TGCGCCAGCAGCCCGACTCCTTCCGGGACACTAAGCTATGGCTACACCTTC	CASSPTPSGTLSYGYTF